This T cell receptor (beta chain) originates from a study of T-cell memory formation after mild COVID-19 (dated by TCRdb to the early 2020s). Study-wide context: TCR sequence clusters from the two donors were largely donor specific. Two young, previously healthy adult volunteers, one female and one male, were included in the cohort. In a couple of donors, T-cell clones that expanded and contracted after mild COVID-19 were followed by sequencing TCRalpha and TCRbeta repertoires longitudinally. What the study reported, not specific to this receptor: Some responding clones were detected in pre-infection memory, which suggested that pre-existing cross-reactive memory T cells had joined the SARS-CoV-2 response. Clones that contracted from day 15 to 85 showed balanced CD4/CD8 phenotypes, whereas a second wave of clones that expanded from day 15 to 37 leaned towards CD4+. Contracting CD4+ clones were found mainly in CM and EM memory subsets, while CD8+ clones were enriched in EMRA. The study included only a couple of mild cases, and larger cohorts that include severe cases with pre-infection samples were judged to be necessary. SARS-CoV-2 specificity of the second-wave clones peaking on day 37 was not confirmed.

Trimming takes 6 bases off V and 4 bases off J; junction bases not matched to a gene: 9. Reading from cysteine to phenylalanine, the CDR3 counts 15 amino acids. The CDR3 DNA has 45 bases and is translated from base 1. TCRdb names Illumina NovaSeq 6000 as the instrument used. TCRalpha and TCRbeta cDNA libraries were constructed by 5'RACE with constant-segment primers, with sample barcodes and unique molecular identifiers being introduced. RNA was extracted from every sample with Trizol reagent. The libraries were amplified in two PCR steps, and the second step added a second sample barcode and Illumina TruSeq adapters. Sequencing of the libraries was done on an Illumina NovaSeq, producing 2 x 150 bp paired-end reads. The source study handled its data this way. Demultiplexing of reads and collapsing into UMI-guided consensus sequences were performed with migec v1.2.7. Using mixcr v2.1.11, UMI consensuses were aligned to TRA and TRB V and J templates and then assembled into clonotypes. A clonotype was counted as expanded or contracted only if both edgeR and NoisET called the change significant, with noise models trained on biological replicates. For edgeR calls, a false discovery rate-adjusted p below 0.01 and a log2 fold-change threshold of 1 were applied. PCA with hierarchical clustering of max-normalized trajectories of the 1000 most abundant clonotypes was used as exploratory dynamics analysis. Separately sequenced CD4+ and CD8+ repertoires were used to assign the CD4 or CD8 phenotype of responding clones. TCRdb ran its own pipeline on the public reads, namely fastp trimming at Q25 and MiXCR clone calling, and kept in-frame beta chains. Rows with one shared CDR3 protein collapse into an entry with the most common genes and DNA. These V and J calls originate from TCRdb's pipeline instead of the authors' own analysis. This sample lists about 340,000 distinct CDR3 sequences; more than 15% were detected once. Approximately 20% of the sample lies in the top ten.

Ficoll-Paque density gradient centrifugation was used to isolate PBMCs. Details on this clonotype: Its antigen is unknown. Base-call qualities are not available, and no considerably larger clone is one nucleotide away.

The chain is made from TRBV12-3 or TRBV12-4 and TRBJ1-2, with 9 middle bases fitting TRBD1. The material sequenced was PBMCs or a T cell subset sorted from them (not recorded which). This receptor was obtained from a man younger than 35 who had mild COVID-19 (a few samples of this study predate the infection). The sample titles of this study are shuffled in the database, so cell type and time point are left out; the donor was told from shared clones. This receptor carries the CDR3 CASRLAGTGPYGYTF. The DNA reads TGTGCCAGCAGATTGGCCGGGACAGGGCCCTATGGCTACACCTTC.